The following is a T cell receptor (beta chain) sequence with its context. This sample is drawn from a study of blood T cell repertoires in COVID-19. Study at large: In each case, the material was cDNA or gDNA derived from T cells, B-cell-depleted T cells, or PBMCs.

Authors' methods: Counts of nucleated cells, estimated from reference gene primer amplification, were obtained. TCRdb keeps only in-frame clones here, not all; method: immunoSEQ multiplex PCR. Clonal size and the V and J genes are those of that table, whereas D and trimming came from the DNA. Among 110,000 or so clones listed, around 80% were seen once. Germline V lookup: CDR1 SQVTM, CDR2 ANQGSEA. V was shortened by 7 bases and J by 1 base, with 13 bases between the two germline ends. The CDR3 is 13 amino acids. This clonotype was obtained from a man in his 70s with acute or convalescent COVID-19. The J gene is TRBJ1-1, the V gene TRBV29-1; D perhaps matches TRBD1 (5 bases). The sequenced sample was peripheral blood. The DNA of the CDR3 is TGCAGCGCCGCGGGGGGGACGAACACTGAAGCTTTCTTT. Its translation: CSAAGGTNTEAFF.